This T cell receptor beta chain is from a study of T cell changes during pregnancy in multiple sclerosis. CDR3 size: 14 residues. Trimming removed 6 bases at V and 4 bases at J, with 14 bases between. CDR1 is MNHNY, CDR2 SVGAGI, per germline (reference sequence). Method: immunoSEQ multiplex PCR; TCRdb's copy keeps in-frame clones and lacks some. In the table there are 65,000 to 90,000 clones, approximately 92% of which are singletons. The source is a female donor with multiple sclerosis, enrolled in a pregnancy study. The V and J genes are TRBV6-6 and TRBJ2-3; the D gene is possibly TRBD1 (6 bases). The sequenced sample was peripheral blood, obtained in the second trimester of pregnancy. For the CDR3, the DNA is TGTGCCAGCAGATCCCGGACAGAAGCAGATACGCAGTATTTT. Translation: CASRSRTEADTQYF.